The 2 T cell receptor beta chains presented below share a single source sample, sequenced in a study of identical twins. In TCRdb, the 5' RACE reads were re-called with MiXCR into one record per CDR3 protein. The repertoire holds 570,000 or so distinct CDR3 sequences, roughly 9.5% seen once, with roughly 3% in the top ten. Another study also made use of these data, one on yellow fever vaccine responses in identical twins.

The sample was PBMCs. All receptors derive from a woman between 18 and 30 years old in good health.

This clonotype appeared a single time. The V gene is TRBV20-1, the J gene TRBJ2-7, with 10 bases that match TRBD1. Losses at the gene ends were 0 bases for V and 3 bases for J; bases not matched to a gene: 8. This CDR3 is 16 amino acids long. Per the germline V gene, CDR1 is DFQATT and CDR2 is SNEGSKA (reference sequence). The CDR3 sequence is CSARDRTGGDLYEQYF. The CDR3 bases are TGCAGTGCTAGAGATCGGACAGGGGGAGACCTCTACGAGCAGTACTTC.

This clonotype was counted between two and nine times. The rearrangement joins TRBV7-9 to TRBJ1-5; maybe TRBD1 (6 bases). Germline V gene lookup returns CDR1 SEHNR and CDR2 FQNEAQ (reference sequence). Trimming removed 1 base at V and 4 bases at J, with 14 bases between. CDR3 length: 16 amino acids. The CDR3 is CASSLDSGQRNQPQHF. In DNA, the CDR3 is TGTGCCAGCAGCTTAGATTCTGGACAGCGGAATCAGCCCCAGCATTTT.